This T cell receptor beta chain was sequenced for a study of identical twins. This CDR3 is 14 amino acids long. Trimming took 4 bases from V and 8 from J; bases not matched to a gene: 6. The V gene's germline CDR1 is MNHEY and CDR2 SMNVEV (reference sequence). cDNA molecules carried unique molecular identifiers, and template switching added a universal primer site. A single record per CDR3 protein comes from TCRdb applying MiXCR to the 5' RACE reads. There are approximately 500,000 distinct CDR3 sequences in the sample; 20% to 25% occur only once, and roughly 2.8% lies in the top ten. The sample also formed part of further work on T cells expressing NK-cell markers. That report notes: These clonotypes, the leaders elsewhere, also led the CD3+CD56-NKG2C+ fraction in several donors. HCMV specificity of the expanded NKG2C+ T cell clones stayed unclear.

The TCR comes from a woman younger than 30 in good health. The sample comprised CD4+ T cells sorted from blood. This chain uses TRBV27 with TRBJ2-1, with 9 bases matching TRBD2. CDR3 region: CASSSREGLDEQFF. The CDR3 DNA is TGTGCCAGCAGTTCGCGGGAGGGCCTAGATGAGCAGTTCTTC.